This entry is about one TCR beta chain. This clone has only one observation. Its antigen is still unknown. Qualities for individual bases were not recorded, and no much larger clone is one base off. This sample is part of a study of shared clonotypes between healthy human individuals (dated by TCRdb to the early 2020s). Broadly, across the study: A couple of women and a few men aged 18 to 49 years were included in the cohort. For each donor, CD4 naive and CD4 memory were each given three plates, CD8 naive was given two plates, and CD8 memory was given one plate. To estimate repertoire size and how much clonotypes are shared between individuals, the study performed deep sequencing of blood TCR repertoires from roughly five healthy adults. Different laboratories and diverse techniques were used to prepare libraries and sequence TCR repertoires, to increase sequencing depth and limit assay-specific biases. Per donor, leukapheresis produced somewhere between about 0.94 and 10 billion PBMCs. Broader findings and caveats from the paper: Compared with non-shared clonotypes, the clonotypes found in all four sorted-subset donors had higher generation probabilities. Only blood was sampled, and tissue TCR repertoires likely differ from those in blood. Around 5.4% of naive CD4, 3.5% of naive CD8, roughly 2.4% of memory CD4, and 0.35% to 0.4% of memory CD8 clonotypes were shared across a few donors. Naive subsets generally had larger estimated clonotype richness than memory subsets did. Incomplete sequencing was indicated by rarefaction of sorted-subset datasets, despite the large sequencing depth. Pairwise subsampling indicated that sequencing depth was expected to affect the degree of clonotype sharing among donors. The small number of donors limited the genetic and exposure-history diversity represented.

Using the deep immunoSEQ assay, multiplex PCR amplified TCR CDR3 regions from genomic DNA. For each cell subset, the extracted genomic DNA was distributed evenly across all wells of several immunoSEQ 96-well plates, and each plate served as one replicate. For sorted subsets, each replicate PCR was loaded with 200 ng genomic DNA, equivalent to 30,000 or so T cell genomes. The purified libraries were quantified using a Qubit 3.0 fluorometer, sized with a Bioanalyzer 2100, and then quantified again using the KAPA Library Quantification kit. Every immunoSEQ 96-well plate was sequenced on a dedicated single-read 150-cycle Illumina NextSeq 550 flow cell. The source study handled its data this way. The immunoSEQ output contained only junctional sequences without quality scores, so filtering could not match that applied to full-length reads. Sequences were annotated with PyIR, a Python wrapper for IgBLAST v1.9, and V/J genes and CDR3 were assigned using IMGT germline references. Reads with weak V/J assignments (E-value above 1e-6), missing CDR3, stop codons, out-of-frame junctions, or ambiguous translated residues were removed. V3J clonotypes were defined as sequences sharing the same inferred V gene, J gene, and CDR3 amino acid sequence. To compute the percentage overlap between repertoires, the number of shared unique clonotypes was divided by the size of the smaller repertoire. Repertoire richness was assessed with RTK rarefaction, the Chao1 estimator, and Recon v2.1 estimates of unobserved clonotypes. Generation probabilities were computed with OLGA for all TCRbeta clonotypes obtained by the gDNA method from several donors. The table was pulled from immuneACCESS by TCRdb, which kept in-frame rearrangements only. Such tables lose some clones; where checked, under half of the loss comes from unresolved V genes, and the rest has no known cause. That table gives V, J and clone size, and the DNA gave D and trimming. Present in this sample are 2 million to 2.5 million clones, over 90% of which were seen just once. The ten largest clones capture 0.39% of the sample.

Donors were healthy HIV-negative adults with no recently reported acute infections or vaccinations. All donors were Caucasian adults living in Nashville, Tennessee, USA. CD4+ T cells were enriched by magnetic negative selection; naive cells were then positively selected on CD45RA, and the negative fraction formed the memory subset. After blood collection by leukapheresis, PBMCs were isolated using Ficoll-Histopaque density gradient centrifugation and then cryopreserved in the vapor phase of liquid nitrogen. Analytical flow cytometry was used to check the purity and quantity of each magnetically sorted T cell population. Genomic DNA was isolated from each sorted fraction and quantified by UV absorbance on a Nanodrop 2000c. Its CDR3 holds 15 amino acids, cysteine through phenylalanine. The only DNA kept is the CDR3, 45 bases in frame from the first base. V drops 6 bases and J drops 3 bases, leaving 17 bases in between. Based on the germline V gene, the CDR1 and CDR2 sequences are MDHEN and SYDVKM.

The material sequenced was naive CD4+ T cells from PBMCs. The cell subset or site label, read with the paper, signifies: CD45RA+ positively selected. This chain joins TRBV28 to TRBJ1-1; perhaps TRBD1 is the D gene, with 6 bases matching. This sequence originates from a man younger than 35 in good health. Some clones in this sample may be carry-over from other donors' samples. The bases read TGTGCCAGCAGCGCCTCCACAGGGAGGGACACTGAAGCTTTCTTT. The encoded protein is CASSASTGRDTEAFF.